The entry below gives a single TCR beta chain sequence along with its context. Its target is not known. V shed 8 bases and J 1 base; nucleotides not matched to a gene: 1. The germline V gene has CDR1 LNHDA and CDR2 SQIVND (reference sequence). This CDR3 has 13 residues. These data belong to a study of OX40 agonist ivuxolimab in advanced cancers. Study-level background: Patients received ivuxolimab, an intravenous treatment, every 2 weeks at 0.01 to 10 mg/kg. The study's findings and limits: Normalized expansion of T-cell clones was also low for some nonresponders. Dosing at 0.1 to 3.0 mg/kg was accompanied by clonal expansion of CD4+ and CD8+ blood T cells by week 6.

Sequencing was performed with immunoSEQ multiplex PCR; in TCRdb, only in-frame clones are kept and a portion is missing. The sample consists of roughly 120,000 clones, 80% to 90% of them appearing once. The sequenced sample was CD4+ or CD8+ T cells sorted from blood, obtained in a trial of the OX40 agonist ivuxolimab. The V call is TRBV19, the J call TRBJ2-3; 9 positions agree with TRBD2. The receptor comes from an adult with an advanced solid tumor such as melanoma, head and neck, liver or kidney cancer. The CDR3 DNA reads TGTGCCAGTCGGACTAGCGGCACAGATACGCAGTATTTT. Translation: CASRTSGTDTQYF.